Listed here are 28 T cell receptor beta chains from one sample, sequenced in a study of T cell repertoires in cytomegalovirus infection. TCRdb itself ran the reads through MiXCR, one entry per CDR3 protein. Altogether approximately 500,000 distinct CDR3 sequences are present, about 17% being singletons, with the ten largest covering roughly a quarter. The sequencing input was CD8+ T cells from PBMCs. These TCRs come from a human donor in good health (CMV status not recorded). Some clones in this sample may be carry-over from other donors' samples.

This clonotype came up many times. The rearrangement joins TRBV19 to TRBJ1-5, with D uncertain. The CDR3 has 14 amino acids. Deletions cut 5 bases from V and 6 bases from J, with 14 bases between. Germline CDR1 is LNHDA and CDR2 is SQIVND (reference sequence). The DNA of the CDR3 is TGTGCCAGTAGTCCCCCCTGGGAGGCTCAGCCCCAGCATTTT. Its protein is CASSPPWEAQPQHF.

This clonotype came up many times. This sequence joins TRBV4-1 and TRBJ1-6, with 8 bases matching TRBD1. The junction had 6 bases not matched to a gene; V was cut back by 4 bases and J by 4 bases. From germline, CDR1 is MGHRA and CDR2 YSYEKL. This CDR3 spans 16 amino acids. In DNA form, the CDR3 reads TGCGCCAGCAGCCCCGGACAGGGCGTGTATAATTCACCCCTCCACTTT. Translation: CASSPGQGVYNSPLHF.

This chain joins TRBV6-4 and TRBJ1-5, with D unclear. V lost 4 bases, J lost 7 bases, and 14 bases lay in between. Germline V gene sequence: CDR1 MRHNA, CDR2 SNTAGT. This CDR3 has 14 residues. CDR3 nucleotides: TGTGCCAGCAGTGGCCTCTTGGGTCGACAGCCCCAGCATTTT. Its translation: CASSGLLGRQPQHF.

On this clonotype itself: An end of the junction does not agree with germline; a read error may underlie this. V gene TRBV6-2 or TRBV6-3 combines with J gene TRBJ2-7; D is unresolved. This CDR3 is 18 amino acids long. The germline CDR1 and CDR2 sequences are MNHEY and SVGEGT. The CDR3 coding sequence is TGTGTCAGCAGTGAACCCCCCGGGTCCGAAGGTAGACCTTACGAGCAGTACTTC. The encoded protein is CVSSEPPGSEGRPYEQYF.

The table lists this clonotype with many counts. The chain combines TRBV2 with TRBJ1-2, with unresolved D. Trimming left V 4 bases short and J 0 bases short, with 9 bases between. This CDR3 is 14 amino acids long. Per the germline V gene, CDR1 is SNHLY and CDR2 is FYNNEI. The DNA of the CDR3 is TGTGCCAGCAGTGGAGGGAGAGCTAACTATGGCTACACCTTC. Translating it yields CASSGGRANYGYTF.

This clonotype was found many times. The gene calls are TRBV11-2 and TRBJ2-1; 8 bases are shared with TRBD2. Looked up from germline, CDR1 is SGHAT and CDR2 is FQNNGV. This CDR3 is 15 amino acids long. J gave up 7 bases and V 0 bases, and 5 bases lay outside the gene matches. The CDR3 is CASSLEASGRNEQFF. The DNA for the CDR3 is TGTGCCAGCAGCTTAGAGGCTAGCGGGCGGAATGAGCAGTTCTTC.

The chain employs TRBV10-1 and TRBJ2-3; tentatively, D is TRBD2 (5 bases). V lost 6 bases, J lost 3 bases, and 10 bases lay in between. The length of the CDR3 is 13 residues. Germline CDR1 WNHNN, CDR2 SYGVQD (reference sequence). The CDR3 DNA reads as TGCGCCAGCAGATCCCGGGAAACAGATACGCAGTATTTT. Amino acids: CASRSRETDTQYF.

This clonotype was seen many times. The chain links TRBV15 to TRBJ2-3; D call uncertain. The CDR3 totals 14 residues. Germline lookup yields CDR1 LNHNV and CDR2 YYDKDF (reference sequence). V lost 5 bases, J lost 6 bases, and 15 bases lay in between. The CDR3 sequence is CATSPELVTDTQYF. The CDR3 nucleotides are TGTGCCACCAGCCCCGAGCTAGTCACGGATACGCAGTATTTT.

The table lists this clonotype with a few counts. This chain links TRBV29-1 with TRBJ2-7; tentative D call: TRBD1 (6 bases). The CDR3 runs to 13 residues. Per germline, CDR1 SQVTM and CDR2 ANQGSEA. Trimming pared 7 bases from V and 1 base from J, leaving 14 bases between. The CDR3 DNA sequence: TGCAGCGGCCGGCTACAGGGATCCTACGAGCAGTACTTC. Residues: CSGRLQGSYEQYF.

This clonotype has at least ten counts. The chain links TRBV7-9 to TRBJ2-5; D may be TRBD2 (6 bases). The CDR3 is 17 amino acids. Germline V gene lookup returns CDR1 SEHNR and CDR2 FQNEAQ (reference sequence). The V end was cut by 3 bases, the J end by 3 bases, with 20 bases between. The chain's CDR3 is CASSLVRTGRQEETQYF. The CDR3 nucleotides read TGTGCCAGCAGCTTGGTAAGGACTGGGAGGCAAGAAGAGACCCAGTACTTC. The entire variable domain, with the rest obtained from reference TRBV7-9 and TRBJ2-5, is as follows: DTGVSQNPRHKITKRGQNVTFRCDPISEHNRLYWYRQTLGQGPEFLTYFQNEAQLEKSRLLSDRFSAERPKGSFSTLEIQRTEQGDSAMYLCASSLVRTGRQEETQYFGPGTRLLVL.

This clonotype has at least ten counts. The rearrangement links TRBV7-8 to TRBJ2-4; tentative D call: TRBD2 (5 bases). Trimming shortened V by 4 bases and J by 0 bases, and 16 bases separated the two germline ends. The CDR3 covers 17 residues. The germline V gene encodes CDR1 SGHVS and CDR2 FQNEAQ. The CDR3 region is CASSSKPGWLAKNIQYF. The CDR3 DNA sequence: TGTGCCAGCAGCTCGAAGCCGGGATGGCTAGCCAAAAACATTCAGTACTTC. Filled out from reference TRBV7-8 and TRBJ2-4, the complete variable domain reads GAGVSQSPRYKVAKRGQDVALRCDPISGHVSLFWYQQALGQGPEFLTYFQNEAQLDKSGLPSDRFFAERPEGSVSTLKIQRTQQEDSAVYLCASSSKPGWLAKNIQYFGAGTRLSVL.

The V call is TRBV5-6, the J call TRBJ1-2, with 7 bases aligning to TRBD1. The ends lost 4 bases at V and 8 bases at J; junction bases unmatched: 20. This CDR3 is built from 17 residues. In germline, CDR1 is SGHDT, CDR2 YYEEEE. CDR3 sequence: CASSEGTVRYRLGGYTF. DNA for the CDR3: TGTGCCAGCAGCGAAGGGACAGTCCGTTACCGCCTAGGGGGCTACACCTTC.

The sample holds one count of this clonotype. The rearrangement uses TRBV10-3 and TRBJ2-7, with D perhaps matching TRBD1 (5 bases). CDR3 length: 13 residues. Trimming took off 4 bases at V and 0 bases at J, with 7 bases between the two ends. Germline V CDR1 and CDR2: ENHRY, SYGVKD. The CDR3 is CAISGQYSYEQYF. The CDR3 DNA reads TGTGCCATCAGTGGACAGTACTCCTACGAGCAGTACTTC.

This clonotype was seen repeatedly, ten times or more. The rearrangement links TRBV28 to TRBJ2-5; perhaps TRBD2 as D (6 bases). The CDR3 is 15 amino acids. Germline CDR1 and CDR2: MDHEN and SYDVKM. The V end was cut by 2 bases, the J end by 1 base, with 11 bases between. This CDR3 is CASSLIQGLQETQYF. The DNA of the CDR3 is TGTGCCAGCAGTTTAATCCAGGGACTCCAAGAGACCCAGTACTTC. Together with reference TRBV28 and TRBJ2-5, the CDR3 gives the full variable domain: DVKVTQSSRYLVKRTGEKVFLECVQDMDHENMFWYRQDPGLGLRLIYFSYDVKMKEKGDIPEGYSVSREKKERFSLILESASTNQTSMYLCASSLIQGLQETQYFGPGTRLLVL.

The chain links TRBV5-4 to TRBJ2-1, with D unresolved. V shed 1 base and J shed 7 bases, with 15 bases lying between them. CDR1 and CDR2 from the germline V gene are SGHNT and YYREEE (reference sequence). The CDR3 totals 15 residues. CDR3 loop: CASSLKRESKNEQFF. The CDR3 bases are TGTGCCAGCAGCTTGAAACGTGAGTCCAAGAATGAGCAGTTCTTC.

This clonotype has just one count. The chain employs TRBV4-1 and TRBJ2-3; D is perhaps TRBD2 (5 bases). Trimming removed 0 bases at V and 6 bases at J, with 13 bases between. The CDR3 runs to 15 residues. Germline loops: CDR1 MGHRA, CDR2 YSYEKL. CDR3 region: CASSQDPGNTDTQYF. The CDR3 DNA reads TGCGCCAGCAGCCAAGATCCCGGGAATACGGATACGCAGTATTTT.

This clonotype was observed many times. The chain joins TRBV2 to TRBJ1-5; D is uncertain. CDR3 size: 13 residues. Trimming removed 6 bases from V and 5 bases from J, with 11 bases in between. Germline-derived CDR1 and CDR2 are SNHLY and FYNNEI. CDR3 region: CASSDSRDQPQHF. CDR3 sequence (DNA): TGTGCCAGCAGCGATTCCCGAGATCAGCCCCAGCATTTT.

This clonotype appeared many times. V and J are TRBV12-3 or TRBV12-4 and TRBJ1-3; maybe TRBD1 (6 bases). Between the trimmed V and J ends, which lost 6 bases and 0 bases, there was a span of 12 bases. The CDR3 length is 15 residues. Here the CDR3 DNA reads TGTGCCAGCAGATCCAAGGGGGGCTCTGGAAACACCATATATTTT. It specifies CASRSKGGSGNTIYF.

This clonotype was detected only a few times. This sequence joins TRBV6-1 and TRBJ2-2; D not resolved. The V gene lost 1 base and the J gene lost 9 bases, with 6 bases spanning the gap. There are 12 residues in the CDR3. Germline V gives CDR1 MNHNS, CDR2 SASEGT. CDR3 region: CASSEDGWELFF. CDR3 nucleotide sequence: TGTGCCAGCAGTGAAGATGGGTGGGAGCTGTTTTTT.

The table lists this clonotype with many counts. The chain recombines TRBV12-3 or TRBV12-4 with TRBJ1-2; no firm D call. The V end lost 6 bases, the J end lost 8 bases, and 19 bases lay between the germline ends. CDR3 length equals 14 residues. CDR3 sequence (DNA): TGTGCCAGCAGACTAGCGGGTGCGGGAGAGGGCTACACCTTC. Its translation: CASRLAGAGEGYTF.

This clonotype was seen ten or more times. The V call is TRBV6-1, the J call TRBJ1-5; 9 bases are shared with TRBD1. Germline V CDR1 and CDR2: MNHNS, SASEGT. With 8 bases clipped from V and 6 bases from J, the junction kept 14 bases outside the gene matches. This CDR3 is 16 amino acids long. DNA of the CDR3: TGTGCCAGCTGGGGAACAGGGGGCGCATCGGGTCAGCCCCAGCATTTT. Translated: CASWGTGGASGQPQHF.

This clonotype has just a few counts. The CDR3 DNA follows: TGCGCCAGCAGCTTTCTTTACGGGGAAGGGGGCACAGATACGCAGTATTTT. Its protein product is CASSFLYGEGGTDTQYF. V and J are TRBV5-1 and TRBJ2-3; tentatively, D is TRBD1 or TRBD2 (5 bases each). CDR3 length equals 17 residues. V lost 2 bases, J lost 1 base, and 17 bases lay in between. In germline, CDR1 is SGHRS, CDR2 YFSETQ.

This clonotype was found many times. The chain is built from TRBV19 and TRBJ1-5; D is unresolved. V shed 7 bases and J shed 7 bases, with 23 bases lying between them. The CDR3 totals 16 residues. The germline V gene encodes CDR1 LNHDA and CDR2 SQIVND (reference sequence). The CDR3 here is CASNHYTAPEAQPQHF. The CDR3 DNA reads TGTGCCAGTAACCACTATACAGCCCCCGAGGCCCAGCCCCAGCATTTT.

As for this clonotype: At one boundary the junction diverges from the germline segment, which might be a read error. The CDR3 coding sequence is TGTGCCAGCAGCTTGGAACAGGGAGAGATCTTC. It translates to CASSLEQGEIF. This chain uses TRBV5-6 with TRBJ2-1; weak D call: TRBD1 (6 bases). The CDR3 has 11 amino acids. The germline gives CDR1 SGHDT, CDR2 YYEEEE.

V usage is TRBV6-1 and J usage is TRBJ1-2; D might be TRBD1 (5 bases). The CDR3 is 13 amino acids. V was cut by 8 bases and J by 8 bases, with 18 bases left in between. Germline values: CDR1 MNHNS, CDR2 SASEGT. CDR3 sequence reads: CASLTSGSRGYTF. The CDR3, as DNA: TGTGCCAGCCTTACCTCAGGGAGTCGAGGCTACACCTTC.

This clonotype was observed a few times. The rearrangement joins TRBV10-3 to TRBJ1-1; D is uncertain. The CDR3 runs to 14 residues. Trimming stripped 0 bases from V and 1 base from J, with 6 bases between. Germline V gives CDR1 ENHRY, CDR2 SYGVKD. The CDR3 sequence is CAISESAENTEAFF. The CDR3 nucleotides are TGTGCCATCAGTGAGTCAGCAGAGAACACTGAAGCTTTCTTT.

V gene TRBV28 combines with J gene TRBJ1-1; D is unresolved. V lost 2 bases to trimming and J lost 8 bases, with 9 bases between them. Germline CDR1 is MDHEN and CDR2 is SYDVKM. This CDR3 has 12 residues. CDR3 amino acids: CASSLGREEAFF. The CDR3 DNA reads TGTGCCAGCAGTTTAGGTAGGGAGGAAGCTTTCTTT. Supplemented by reference TRBV28 and TRBJ1-1, the full variable domain reads DVKVTQSSRYLVKRTGEKVFLECVQDMDHENMFWYRQDPGLGLRLIYFSYDVKMKEKGDIPEGYSVSREKKERFSLILESASTNQTSMYLCASSLGREEAFFGQGTRLTVV.

This clonotype was picked up many times. The V gene is TRBV7-2, the J gene TRBJ1-2; D ambiguous. The CDR3 consists of 13 residues. Between the trimmed V and J ends, which lost 1 base and 7 bases, there was a span of 10 bases. CDR1 is SGHTA, CDR2 FQGNSA, per germline. The CDR3: CASSLVYLTGYTF. Here the CDR3 DNA reads TGTGCCAGCAGCTTAGTTTATCTAACTGGCTACACCTTC.